This T cell receptor (beta chain) was captured in a study of identical twins listed by TCRdb under 2016. Concerning the study at large: To test whether fetal clonotypes persist, this study deep-sequenced TCR alpha and beta repertoires from monozygotic twins, from unrelated adults of various ages, and from cord blood. Replicate twin experiments were performed at different times using different library preparation protocols to rule out contamination.

The sample holds a few counts of this clonotype. No cognate antigen has been identified for it. Base qualities are not at hand, and no much larger clone is one base apart. The library was made by 5' RACE. This sample was sequenced with an Illumina HiSeq 2000. Template switching added a universal primer binding site, and the final cDNA carried a unique molecular identifier that allowed TCR cDNA molecules to be counted accurately. Specific primers in the conserved constant-segment region were used to synthesize first-strand cDNA for TCR alpha and beta chains. To control for contamination, each cDNA library was double barcoded with a SMART-Mk sample barcode plus Illumina barcodes. TruSeq adapter sequences along with Illumina sample barcodes were introduced in two successive PCR steps. The Illumina HiSeq platform was used with custom primers to sequence TCR alpha and beta cDNA libraries. The authors processed their data as follows. MiGEC processed the raw reads to extract unique molecular identifiers, while MiXCR was used to determine the CDR3 positions. For each individual, recombination models were inferred using an EM algorithm with the repgenHMM and IGoR tools. The tcR package in R was used for shared clonotype analysis, with sharing normalized by the product of cloneset sizes. To study raw recombination free of thymic and clonal selection effects, out-of-frame nonproductive sequences were analyzed. The public reads were run again by TCRdb, first through fastp at Q25 and then through MiXCR, and only productive beta chains were kept. Rows are unified per CDR3 protein, each entry keeping the most common DNA and genes. What appears here as the V and J calls and clone size reflects TCRdb's work, not the paper's. The sample yields 700,000 or so distinct CDR3 sequences; over 8.5% were counted once. Together, the top ten hold around 0.95% of the sample.

The paper as a whole reports these results and caveats: Compared with coincidental sharing between unrelated individuals, an excess of low generation-probability sequences was observed among out-of-frame TCR alpha sequences shared between twins. Recombination models systematically underestimated out-of-frame TCR alpha sharing in monozygotic twins but agreed with sharing between unrelated individuals. In beta out-of-frame sequences, excess twin sharing was weaker, because having fewer shared sequences lowered the signal-to-noise ratio. Conclusions relied on cross-sectional statistical analysis, since the same donors could not be followed over many years. Fewer insertions were carried by abundant cord blood beta clonotypes, a similar but weaker trend appeared in young adult naive repertoires, and no such trend appeared in memory repertoires. Zero-insertion analyses could be partly confounded by invariant T cells such as MAIT and iNKT, though diverse VJ usage argued against such confounding for most clonotypes.

Every donor in the study was a healthy Caucasian. The twin cohort comprised three pairs of female monozygotic twins, all aged roughly 18 to 30 years. Peripheral blood mononuclear cells were the source from which RNA for the TCR libraries was isolated. From the cysteine up to the phenylalanine, the CDR3 has a length of 16 residues. Only CDR3 DNA remains: 48 bases, in frame from the first base. Reading the germline V gene gives CDR1 SGHRS and CDR2 YFSETQ. Here V drops 0 bases and J drops 6 bases, and the junction holds 11 bases not matched to any gene. The sample was also reused in another study, on yellow fever vaccine responses in identical twins. The second publication reports: According to the authors, the vaccine-induced T cell response in identical twins seemed to be partly convergent and partly specific to each individual. Focusing on identical twins, the study followed the T cell clones that responded to the vaccine, and did so with precision.

The sequence derives from a woman between 18 and 30 years old in good health. Sequenced sample: PBMCs. The V and J genes are TRBV5-1 and TRBJ2-7, and 8 bases in between align with TRBD2. The bases read TGCGCCAGCAGCTTGGGGATCGGGAGGGCCGTCAGCGAGCAGTACTTC. Translation gives CASSLGIGRAVSEQYF.